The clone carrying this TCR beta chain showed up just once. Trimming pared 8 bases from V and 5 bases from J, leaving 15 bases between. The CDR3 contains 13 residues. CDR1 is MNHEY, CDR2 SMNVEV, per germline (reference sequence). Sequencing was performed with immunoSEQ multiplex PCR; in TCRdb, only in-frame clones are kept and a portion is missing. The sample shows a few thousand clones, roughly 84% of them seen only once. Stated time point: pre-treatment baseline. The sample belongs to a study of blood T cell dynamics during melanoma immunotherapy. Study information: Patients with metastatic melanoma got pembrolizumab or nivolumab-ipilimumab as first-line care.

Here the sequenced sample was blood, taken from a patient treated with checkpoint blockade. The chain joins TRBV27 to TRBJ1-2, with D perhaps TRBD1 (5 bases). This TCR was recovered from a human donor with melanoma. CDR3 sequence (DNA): TGTGCCAGCCGCCGGGGGATGCAGTATGGCTACACCTTC. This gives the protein CASRRGMQYGYTF.